The present TCR beta chain was sequenced within a study of cytomegalovirus exposure and HLA in healthy donors. Study outcomes and limitations: Rare TCR sequences dominated, though some public TCRs recurred in many donors.

About this clone itself: What it binds is unknown.

From the 120-subject validation cohort, which was separate from the roughly 700-subject first cohort, the donors were drawn. The germline gives CDR1 WNHNN, CDR2 SYGVQD (reference sequence). CDR3 length: 15 residues. The V gene end was trimmed by 5 bases and the J gene end by 3 bases; junction bases not matched to a gene: 9. Repertoires were generated with immunoSEQ multiplex PCR, while TCRdb's copy carries only in-frame clones and drops some. The sample includes 150,000 to 200,000 clones, 70% to 90% of them seen just once. This clonotype originated in a man younger than 35 in good health and CMV-seronegative. Sequencing was carried out using PBMCs. This chain joins TRBV10-1 and TRBJ2-7; 8 bases fit TRBD1. This chain's CDR3 is CASSPGQGRDYEQYF. The CDR3 DNA follows: TGCGCCAGCAGTCCAGGACAGGGTCGGGACTACGAGCAGTACTTC.